This T cell receptor (beta chain) was documented in a study of blood T cells in healthy people across ages. Combining a sample-barcoded 5' primer with a J-beta primer mix, a second PCR ran for roughly 7 to 11 cycles. TCRdb fed the 5' RACE reads into MiXCR, producing one record per CDR3 protein. Found here are some 560,000 distinct CDR3 sequences, about 27% of them singletons; the top ten hold roughly 3.5%. The length of the CDR3 is 14 residues. Germline V gene data show CDR1 as MNHEY and CDR2 as SVGEGT. V dropped 7 bases and J dropped 7; count of bases not matched to a gene: 10. This clonotype was seen a few times. Its matching antigen is unknown. Study results and limitations: Comparison with aged donors showed that long-lived donors had more naive CD4+ cells and higher diversity.

The sample was also reused in another study, on T cells of mothers and their children. That report adds: Sample barcodes and 2-4 random nucleotides were added by the M1S primer of the second PCR. The study obtained over 9.5 million TCR beta CDR3 reads per mother and some 3 million per child.

The source of this sequence is a boy aged 2 to 10 in good health. This chain joins TRBV6-2 or TRBV6-3 and TRBJ2-1; 7 bases are shared with TRBD1. The source material was blood. CDR3 sequence reads: CASKKTQGDNEQFF. The DNA for the CDR3 is TGTGCCAGCAAAAAGACCCAGGGGGATAATGAGCAGTTCTTC.